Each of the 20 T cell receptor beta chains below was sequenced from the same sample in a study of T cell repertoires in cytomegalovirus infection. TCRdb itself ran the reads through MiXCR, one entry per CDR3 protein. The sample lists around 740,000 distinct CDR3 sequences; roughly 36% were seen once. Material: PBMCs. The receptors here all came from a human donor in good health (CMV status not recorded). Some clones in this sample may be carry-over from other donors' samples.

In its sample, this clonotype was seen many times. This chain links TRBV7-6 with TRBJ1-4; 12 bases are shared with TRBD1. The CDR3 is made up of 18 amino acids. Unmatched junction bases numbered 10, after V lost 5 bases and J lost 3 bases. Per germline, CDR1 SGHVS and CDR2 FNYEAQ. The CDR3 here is CASSPRDRGLLSNEKLFF. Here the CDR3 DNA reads TGTGCCAGCAGCCCTCGGGACAGGGGGCTCCTCTCTAATGAAAAACTGTTTTTT.

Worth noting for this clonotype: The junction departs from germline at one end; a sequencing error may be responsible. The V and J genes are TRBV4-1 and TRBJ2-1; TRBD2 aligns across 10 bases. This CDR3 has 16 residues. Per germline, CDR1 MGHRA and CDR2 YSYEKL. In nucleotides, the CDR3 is TGTGCCAGCAGCCAAGACGAGCGGGGGGGCCTCAATGAGCAGTTCTTC. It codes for CASSQDERGGLNEQFF.

CDR3 sequence: CATRELWDRGTQETQYF. CDR3 nucleotides: TGTGCCACCAGGGAATTGTGGGACAGGGGAACCCAAGAGACCCAGTACTTC. The gene calls are TRBV15 and TRBJ2-5; 10 bases match TRBD1. J was trimmed by 1 base and V by 6 bases; bases with no gene match: 11. CDR1 is LNHNV and CDR2 is YYDKDF in the germline V gene (reference sequence). There are 17 residues in the CDR3.

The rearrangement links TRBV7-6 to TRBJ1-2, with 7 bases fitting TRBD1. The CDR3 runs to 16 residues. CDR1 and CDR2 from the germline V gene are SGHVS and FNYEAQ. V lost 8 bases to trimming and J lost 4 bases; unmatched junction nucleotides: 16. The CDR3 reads CASSWGQTPELYGYTF. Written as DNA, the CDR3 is TGTGCCAGCTCGTGGGGACAGACCCCTGAACTCTATGGCTACACCTTC.

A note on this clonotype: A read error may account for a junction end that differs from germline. CDR3: CASTIIEPLNF. CDR3 bases: TGTGCCAGCACCATAATAGAACCCCTCAACTTT. The chain recombines TRBV2 with TRBJ1-6; D unresolved. Germline CDR1 SNHLY, CDR2 FYNNEI. The CDR3 has 11 residues.

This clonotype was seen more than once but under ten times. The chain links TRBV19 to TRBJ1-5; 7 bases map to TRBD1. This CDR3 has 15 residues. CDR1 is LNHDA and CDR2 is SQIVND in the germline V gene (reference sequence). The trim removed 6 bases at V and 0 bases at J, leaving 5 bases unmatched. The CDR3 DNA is TGTGCCAGTAGCAAGGGACAGAATAGCAATCAGCCCCAGCATTTT. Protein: CASSKGQNSNQPQHF.

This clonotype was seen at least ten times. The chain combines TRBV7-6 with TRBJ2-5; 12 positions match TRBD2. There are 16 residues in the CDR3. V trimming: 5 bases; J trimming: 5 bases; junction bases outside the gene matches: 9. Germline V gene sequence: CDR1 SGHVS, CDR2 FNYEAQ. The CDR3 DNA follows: TGTGCCAGCAGCCCACAACGACTAGCGGGAGCTGAGACCCAGTACTTC. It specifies CASSPQRLAGAETQYF.

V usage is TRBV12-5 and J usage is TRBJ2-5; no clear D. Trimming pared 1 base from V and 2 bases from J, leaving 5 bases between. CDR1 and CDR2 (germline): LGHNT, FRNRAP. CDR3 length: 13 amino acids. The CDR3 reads CASGLGTQETQYF. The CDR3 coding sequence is TGTGCTAGTGGTTTGGGCACGCAAGAGACCCAGTACTTC.

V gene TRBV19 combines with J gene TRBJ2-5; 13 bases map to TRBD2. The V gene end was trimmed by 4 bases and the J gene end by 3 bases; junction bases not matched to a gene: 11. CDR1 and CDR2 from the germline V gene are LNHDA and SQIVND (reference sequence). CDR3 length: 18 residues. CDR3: CASSTPSWTSGSKETQYF. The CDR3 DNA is TGTGCCAGTAGTACACCCTCCTGGACTAGCGGGAGCAAAGAGACCCAGTACTTC.

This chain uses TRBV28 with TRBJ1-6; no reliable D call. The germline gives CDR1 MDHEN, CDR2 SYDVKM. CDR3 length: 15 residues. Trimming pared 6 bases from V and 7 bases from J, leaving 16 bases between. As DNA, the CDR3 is TGTGCCAGCAGACGAGACCACCTCGGGAATTCACCCCTCCACTTT. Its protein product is CASRRDHLGNSPLHF.

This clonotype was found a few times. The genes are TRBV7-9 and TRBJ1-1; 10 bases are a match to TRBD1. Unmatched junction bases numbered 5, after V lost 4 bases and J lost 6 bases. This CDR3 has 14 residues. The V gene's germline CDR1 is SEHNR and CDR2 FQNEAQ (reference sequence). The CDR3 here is CASSSPGQGAEAFF. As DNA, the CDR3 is TGTGCCAGCAGCTCCCCCGGACAGGGGGCTGAAGCTTTCTTT.

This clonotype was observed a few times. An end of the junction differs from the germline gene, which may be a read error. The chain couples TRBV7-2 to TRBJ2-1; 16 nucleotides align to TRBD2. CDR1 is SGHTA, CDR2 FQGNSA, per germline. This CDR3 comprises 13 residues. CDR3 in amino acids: CASSPGTSGRVLF. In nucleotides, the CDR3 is TGTGCCAGCAGCCCCGGGACTAGCGGGAGGGTATTATTC.

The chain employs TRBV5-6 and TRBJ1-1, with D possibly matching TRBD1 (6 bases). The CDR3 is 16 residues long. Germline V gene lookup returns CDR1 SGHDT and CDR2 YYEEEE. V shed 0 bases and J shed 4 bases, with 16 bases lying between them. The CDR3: CASSLEGGTWVTEAFF. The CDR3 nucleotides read TGTGCCAGCAGCTTGGAAGGGGGTACGTGGGTCACTGAAGCTTTCTTT.

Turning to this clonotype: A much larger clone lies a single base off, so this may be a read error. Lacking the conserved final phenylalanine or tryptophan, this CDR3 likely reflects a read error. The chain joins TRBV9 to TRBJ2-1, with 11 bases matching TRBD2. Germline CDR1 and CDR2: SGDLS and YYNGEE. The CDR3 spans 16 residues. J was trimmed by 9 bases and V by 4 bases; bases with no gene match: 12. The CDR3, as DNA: TGTGCCAGCAGCTCCGCTAGCGGGAGGTCTTCAAGTGAGCAGTTCTTA. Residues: CASSSASGRSSSEQFL.

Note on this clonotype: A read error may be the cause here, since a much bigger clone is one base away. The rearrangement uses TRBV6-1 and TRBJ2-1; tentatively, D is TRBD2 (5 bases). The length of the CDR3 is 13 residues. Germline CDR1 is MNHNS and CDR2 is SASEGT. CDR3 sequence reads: CASSEVPEAEHFF. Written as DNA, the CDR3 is TGTGCCAGCAGTGAAGTTCCGGAGGCTGAGCATTTCTTC.

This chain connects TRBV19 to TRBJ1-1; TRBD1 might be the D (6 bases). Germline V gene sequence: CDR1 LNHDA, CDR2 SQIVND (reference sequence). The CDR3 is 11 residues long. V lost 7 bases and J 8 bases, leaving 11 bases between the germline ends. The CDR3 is CASTRTAEAFF. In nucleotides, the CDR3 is TGTGCCAGTACCCGGACAGCCGAAGCTTTCTTT.

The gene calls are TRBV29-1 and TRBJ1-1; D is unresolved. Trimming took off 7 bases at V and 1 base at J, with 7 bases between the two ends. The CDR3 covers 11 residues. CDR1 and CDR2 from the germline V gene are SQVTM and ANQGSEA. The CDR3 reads CSAYKNTEAFF. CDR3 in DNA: TGCAGCGCATACAAGAACACTGAAGCTTTCTTT.

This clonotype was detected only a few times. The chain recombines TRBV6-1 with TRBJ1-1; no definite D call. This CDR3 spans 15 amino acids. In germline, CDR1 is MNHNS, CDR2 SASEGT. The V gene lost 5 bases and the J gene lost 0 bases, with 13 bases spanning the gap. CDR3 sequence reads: CASSIEGAVNTEAFF. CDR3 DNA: TGTGCCAGCAGTATAGAGGGAGCGGTGAACACTGAAGCTTTCTTT.

The CDR3 DNA sequence: TGTGCCAGCAGTTCAGGAGACAGTAAAAACACTGAAGCTTTCTTT. It translates to CASSSGDSKNTEAFF. The V and J genes are TRBV28 and TRBJ1-1, with D possibly TRBD1 on 5 matching bases. Germline CDR1 is MDHEN and CDR2 is SYDVKM. V was shortened by 4 bases and J by 2 bases, with 14 bases between the two germline ends. This CDR3 spans 15 amino acids. Variable domain in full (rest from reference TRBV28 and TRBJ1-1): DVKVTQSSRYLVKRTGEKVFLECVQDMDHENMFWYRQDPGLGLRLIYFSYDVKMKEKGDIPEGYSVSREKKERFSLILESASTNQTSMYLCASSSGDSKNTEAFFGQGTRLTVV.

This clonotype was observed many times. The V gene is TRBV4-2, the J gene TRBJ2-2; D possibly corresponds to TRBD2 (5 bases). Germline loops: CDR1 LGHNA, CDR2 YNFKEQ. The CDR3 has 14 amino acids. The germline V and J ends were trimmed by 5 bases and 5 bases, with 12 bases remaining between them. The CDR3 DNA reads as TGTGCCAGCAGCTACGGACTGGAGACCGGGGAGCTGTTTTTT. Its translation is CASSYGLETGELFF.